This T cell receptor beta chain is from a study of cytomegalovirus exposure and HLA in healthy donors. Regarding the study as a whole: Most TCR sequences were rare, but some public TCRs occurred in many donors.

The CDR3 consists of 15 residues. Germline V CDR1 and CDR2: LNHDA, SQIVND (reference sequence). V lost 4 bases, J lost 0 bases, and 6 bases stayed unmatched. Both 60 Vbeta primers and 13 Jbeta primers went into the PCR. Method: immunoSEQ multiplex PCR; TCRdb's copy keeps in-frame clones and lacks some. Seen here are some 120,000 clones, approximately 81% observed once, and the top ten hold more than 1.5%. About this clone: The target antigen is unknown.

The V and J genes are TRBV19 and TRBJ2-7, with 7 bases identical to TRBD1. The sequence was obtained from a young man in good health and CMV-seronegative. Sequences were obtained from PBMCs. CDR3 in amino acids: CASSKDRRSSYEQYF. CDR3 in DNA: TGTGCCAGTAGTAAGGACAGGAGGAGCTCCTACGAGCAGTACTTC.